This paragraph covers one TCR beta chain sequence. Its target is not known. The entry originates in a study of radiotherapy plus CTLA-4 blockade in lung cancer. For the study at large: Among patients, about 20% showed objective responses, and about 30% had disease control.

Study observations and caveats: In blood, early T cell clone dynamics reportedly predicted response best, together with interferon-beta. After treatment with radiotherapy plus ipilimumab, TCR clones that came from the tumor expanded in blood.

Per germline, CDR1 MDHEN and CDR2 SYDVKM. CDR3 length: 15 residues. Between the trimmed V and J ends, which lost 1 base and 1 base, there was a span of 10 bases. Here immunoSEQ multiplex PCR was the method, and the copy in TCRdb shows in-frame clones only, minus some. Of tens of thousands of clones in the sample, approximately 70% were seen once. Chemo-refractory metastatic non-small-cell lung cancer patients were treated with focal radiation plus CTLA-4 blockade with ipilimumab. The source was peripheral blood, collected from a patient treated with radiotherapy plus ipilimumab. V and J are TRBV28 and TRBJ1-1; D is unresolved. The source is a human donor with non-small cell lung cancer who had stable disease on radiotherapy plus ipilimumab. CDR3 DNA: TGTGCCAGCAGTTTATCCAGCGCCGGGAACACTGAAGCTTTCTTT. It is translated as CASSLSSAGNTEAFF.